The 7 T cell receptor beta chains in this list originate from one sample, sequenced in a study of technical replicates of blood from a few donors (dated by TCRdb to the late 2010s). Libraries were constructed by the immunoSEQ multiplex PCR assay. TCRdb took over this immuneACCESS table, retaining in-frame rearrangements with V and J assigned. Such tables are incomplete; in checked studies, under half of the missing clones stem from an unresolved V gene, and the remainder is unexplained. The sample table holds roughly 70,000 clones, of which 90% to 95% were seen once. The ten most abundant clones make up 0.39% of the sample. Sequenced sample: T cells isolated from PBMCs. These receptors were taken from a human donor in good health.

The V gene is TRBV2, the J gene TRBJ1-5; perhaps TRBD1 as D (6 bases). Trimming took 3 bases from V and 7 from J, leaving 19 bases between them. This CDR3 spans 16 amino acids. The germline gives CDR1 SNHLY, CDR2 FYNNEI. The CDR3 nucleotides are TGTGCCAGCAGTGATCAACTCAGGGGATTGGAGCAGCCCCAGCATTTT. It encodes CASSDQLRGLEQPQHF.

J is TRBJ1-2 and V is TRBV15; 7 nucleotides align to TRBD1. From germline, CDR1 is LNHNV and CDR2 YYDKDF (reference sequence). The CDR3 length is 16 residues. Losses at the gene ends were 8 bases for V and 4 bases for J; bases not matched to a gene: 16. Here the CDR3 DNA reads TGTGCCACCGAGGAAGGTTCTCATGACAGGGTCTATGGCTACACCTTC. This sequence encodes CATEEGSHDRVYGYTF.

The rearrangement links TRBV28 to TRBJ2-1; TRBD1 might be the D (5 bases). The CDR3 has 16 residues. V was pared by 2 bases and J by 9 bases, with 20 bases between. Germline lookup yields CDR1 MDHEN and CDR2 SYDVKM. For the CDR3, the DNA is TGTGCCAGCAGTTTAGTACCCGCTGGCAGGGATGTTGAGCAGTTCTTC. Its translation is CASSLVPAGRDVEQFF.

Written as DNA, the CDR3 is TGTGCCAGCAGTGAAGACAGGAGCCGATTTTATGGCTACACCTTC. The encoded protein is CASSEDRSRFYGYTF. The chain employs TRBV2 and TRBJ1-2, with D perhaps TRBD1 (5 bases). The CDR3 loop spans 15 amino acids. V was trimmed by 1 base and J by 5 bases, leaving 14 bases between them. CDR1 is SNHLY, CDR2 FYNNEI, per germline.

The chain recombines TRBV5-1 with TRBJ1-1; D possibly corresponds to TRBD1 (5 bases). The V gene lost 0 bases and the J gene lost 10 bases, with 7 bases spanning the gap. From germline, CDR1 is SGHRS and CDR2 YFSETQ. CDR3 length: 11 amino acids. The CDR3 nucleotides read TGCGCCAGCAGCTTGGAGGGGATAGCTTTCTTT. This gives the protein CASSLEGIAFF.

This clone has a single count. The V gene is TRBV30, the J gene TRBJ2-2; the D gene is possibly TRBD2 (5 bases). The V gene lost 0 bases and the J gene lost 3 bases, with 8 bases spanning the gap. The CDR3 is 14 amino acids. The germline CDR1 and CDR2 sequences are GTSNPN and SVGIG (reference sequence). The CDR3 DNA reads TGTGCCTGGAGTGTAACTAGATACACCGGGGAGCTGTTTTTT. Its translation: CAWSVTRYTGELFF.

This chain joins TRBV27 and TRBJ2-1; 8 nucleotides agree with TRBD2. Germline assignment: CDR1 MNHEY and CDR2 SMNVEV (reference sequence). This CDR3 spans 15 amino acids. V lost 2 bases, J lost 9 bases, and 9 bases stayed unmatched. The CDR3 sequence: CASSLRAGGWVEQFF. For the CDR3, the DNA is TGTGCCAGCAGTTTACGGGCGGGAGGCTGGGTTGAGCAGTTCTTC.